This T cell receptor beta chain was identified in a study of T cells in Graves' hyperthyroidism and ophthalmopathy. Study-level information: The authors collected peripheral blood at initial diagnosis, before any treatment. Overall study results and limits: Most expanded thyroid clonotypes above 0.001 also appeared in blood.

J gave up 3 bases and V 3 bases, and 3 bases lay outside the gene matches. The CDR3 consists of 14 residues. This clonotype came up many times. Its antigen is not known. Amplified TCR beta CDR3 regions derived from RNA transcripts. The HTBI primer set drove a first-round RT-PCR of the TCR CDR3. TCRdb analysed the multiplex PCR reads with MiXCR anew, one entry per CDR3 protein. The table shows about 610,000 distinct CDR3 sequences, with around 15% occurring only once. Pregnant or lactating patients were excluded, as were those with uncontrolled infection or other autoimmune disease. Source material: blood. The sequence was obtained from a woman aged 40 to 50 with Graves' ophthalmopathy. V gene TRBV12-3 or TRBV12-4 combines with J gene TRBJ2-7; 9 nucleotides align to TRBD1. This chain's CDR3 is CASSFQTGGYEQYF. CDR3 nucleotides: TGTGCCAGCAGTTTTCAGACAGGGGGCTACGAGCAGTACTTC.